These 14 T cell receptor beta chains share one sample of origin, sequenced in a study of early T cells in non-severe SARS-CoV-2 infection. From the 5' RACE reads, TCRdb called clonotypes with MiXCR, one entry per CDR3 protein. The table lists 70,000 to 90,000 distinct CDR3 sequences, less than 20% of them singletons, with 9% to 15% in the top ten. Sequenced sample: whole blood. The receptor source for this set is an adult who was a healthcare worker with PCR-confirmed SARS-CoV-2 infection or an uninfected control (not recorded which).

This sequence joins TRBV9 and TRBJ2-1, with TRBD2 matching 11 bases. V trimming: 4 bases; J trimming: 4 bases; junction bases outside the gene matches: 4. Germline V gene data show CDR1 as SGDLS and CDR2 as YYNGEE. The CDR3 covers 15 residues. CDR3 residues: CASSTSGSGYNEQFF. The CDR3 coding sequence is TGTGCCAGCAGCACTAGCGGGAGCGGTTACAATGAGCAGTTCTTC.

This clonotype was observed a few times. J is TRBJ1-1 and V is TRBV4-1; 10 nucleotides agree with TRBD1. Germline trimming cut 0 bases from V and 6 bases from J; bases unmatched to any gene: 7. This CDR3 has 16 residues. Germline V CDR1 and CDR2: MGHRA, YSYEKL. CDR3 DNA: TGCGCCAGCAGCCAAGAGACAGGGGGCGGAAAACCTGAAGCTTTCTTT. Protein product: CASSQETGGGKPEAFF.

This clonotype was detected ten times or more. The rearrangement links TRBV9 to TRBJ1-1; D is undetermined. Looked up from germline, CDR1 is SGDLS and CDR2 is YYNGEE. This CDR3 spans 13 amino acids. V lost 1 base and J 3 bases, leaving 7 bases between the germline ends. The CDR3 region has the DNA TGTGCCAGCAGCGTATCCAGCGACACTGAAGCTTTCTTT. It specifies CASSVSSDTEAFF.

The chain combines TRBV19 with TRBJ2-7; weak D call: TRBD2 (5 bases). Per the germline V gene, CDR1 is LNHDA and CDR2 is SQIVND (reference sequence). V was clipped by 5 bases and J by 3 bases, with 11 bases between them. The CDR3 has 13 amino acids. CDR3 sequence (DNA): TGTGCCAGTAGTGCGGGCGTCCTCTACGAGCAGTACTTC. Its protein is CASSAGVLYEQYF.

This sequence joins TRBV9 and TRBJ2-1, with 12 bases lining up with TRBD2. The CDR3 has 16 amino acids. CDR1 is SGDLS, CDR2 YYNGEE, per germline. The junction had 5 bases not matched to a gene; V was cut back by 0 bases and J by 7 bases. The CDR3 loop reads CASSVGLAGASNEQFF. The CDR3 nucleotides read TGTGCCAGCAGCGTAGGACTAGCGGGGGCCTCTAATGAGCAGTTCTTC.

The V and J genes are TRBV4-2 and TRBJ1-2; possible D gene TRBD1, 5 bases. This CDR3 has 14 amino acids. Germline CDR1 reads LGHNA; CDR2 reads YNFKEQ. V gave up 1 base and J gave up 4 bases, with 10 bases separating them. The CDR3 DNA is TGTGCCAGCAGCCAAGGTCGGGGGGTCTATGGCTACACCTTC. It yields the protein CASSQGRGVYGYTF.

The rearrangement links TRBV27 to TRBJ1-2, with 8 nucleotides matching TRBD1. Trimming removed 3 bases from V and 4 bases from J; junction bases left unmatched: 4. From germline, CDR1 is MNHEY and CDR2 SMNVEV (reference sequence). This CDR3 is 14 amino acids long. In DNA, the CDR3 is TGTGCCAGCAGTTTGAGGGACAGGCTCTATGGCTACACCTTC. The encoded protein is CASSLRDRLYGYTF.

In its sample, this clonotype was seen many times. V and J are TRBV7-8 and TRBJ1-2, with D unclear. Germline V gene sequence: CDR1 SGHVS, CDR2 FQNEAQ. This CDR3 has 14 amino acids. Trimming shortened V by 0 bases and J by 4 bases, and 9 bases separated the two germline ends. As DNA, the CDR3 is TGTGCCAGCAGCTTAGCAAGGGCCGGCTATGGCTACACCTTC. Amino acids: CASSLARAGYGYTF.

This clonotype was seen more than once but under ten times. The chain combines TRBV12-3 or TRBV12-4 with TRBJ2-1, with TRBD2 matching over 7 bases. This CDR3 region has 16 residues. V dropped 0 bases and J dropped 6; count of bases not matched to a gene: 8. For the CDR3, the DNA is TGTGCCAGCAGTTTAGCGGGTGGAGCTAGCGGCAATGAGCAGTTCTTC. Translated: CASSLAGGASGNEQFF.

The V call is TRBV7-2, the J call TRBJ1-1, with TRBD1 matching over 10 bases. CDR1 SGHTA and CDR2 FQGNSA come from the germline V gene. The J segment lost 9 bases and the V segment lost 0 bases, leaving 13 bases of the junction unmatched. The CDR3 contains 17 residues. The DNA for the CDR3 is TGTGCCAGCAGCTTAGCCTCCGGGACAGGACAGGGGGGAAAAGCTTTCTTT. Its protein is CASSLASGTGQGGKAFF.

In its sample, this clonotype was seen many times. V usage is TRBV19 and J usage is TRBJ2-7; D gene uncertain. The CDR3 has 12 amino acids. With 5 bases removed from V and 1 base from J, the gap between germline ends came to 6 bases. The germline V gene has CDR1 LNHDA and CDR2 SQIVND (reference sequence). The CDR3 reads CASSPRSYEQYF. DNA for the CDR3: TGTGCCAGTAGTCCCAGGTCCTACGAGCAGTACTTC.

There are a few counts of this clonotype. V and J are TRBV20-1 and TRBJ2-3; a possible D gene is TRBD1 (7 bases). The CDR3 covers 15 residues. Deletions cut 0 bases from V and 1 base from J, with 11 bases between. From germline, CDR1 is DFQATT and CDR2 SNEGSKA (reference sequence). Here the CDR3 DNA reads TGCAGTGCTAGAGATTCAGGGGGGCGCACAGATACGCAGTATTTT. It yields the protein CSARDSGGRTDTQYF.

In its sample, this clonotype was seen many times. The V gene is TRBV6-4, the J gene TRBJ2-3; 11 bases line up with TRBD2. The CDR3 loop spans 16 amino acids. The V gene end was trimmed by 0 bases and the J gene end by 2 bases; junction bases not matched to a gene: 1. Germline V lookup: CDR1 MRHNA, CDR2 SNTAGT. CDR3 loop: CASSDSTSGDTDTQYF. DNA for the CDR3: TGTGCCAGCAGTGACTCGACTAGCGGGGACACAGATACGCAGTATTTT.

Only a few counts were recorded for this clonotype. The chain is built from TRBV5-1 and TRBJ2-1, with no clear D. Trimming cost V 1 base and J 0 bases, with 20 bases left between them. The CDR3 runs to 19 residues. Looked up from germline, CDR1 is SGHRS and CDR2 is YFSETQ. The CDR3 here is CASSLTPPFPFSSYNEQFF. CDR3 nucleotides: TGCGCCAGCAGCTTGACCCCTCCTTTCCCCTTTAGCTCCTACAATGAGCAGTTCTTC.